These 26 T cell receptor beta chains were sequenced from one sample in a study of technical replicates of blood from several donors. TCRdb's copy holds only in-frame clones and misses some; the assay was immunoSEQ multiplex PCR. In the table there are under 110,000 clones, roughly 95% of which are singletons. The sequenced material came from T cells isolated from PBMCs. The receptors stem from a human donor in good health.

This clone was found once. The J gene is TRBJ2-1, the V gene TRBV11-2; no clear D. Germline loops: CDR1 SGHAT, CDR2 FQNNGV. V was shortened by 6 bases and J by 0 bases, with 12 bases between the two germline ends. The CDR3 loop spans 15 amino acids. In nucleotides, the CDR3 is TGTGCCAGCAGAGAATTGTATAGCTCCTACAATGAGCAGTTCTTC. Translation gives CASRELYSSYNEQFF.

V is TRBV15 and J is TRBJ1-2; the match to TRBD1 covers 7 bases. Germline V gene data show CDR1 as LNHNV and CDR2 as YYDKDF (reference sequence). The CDR3 has 12 amino acids. The V and J ends lost 7 bases and 5 bases, in that order; junction bases with no gene match: 4. CDR3 amino acids: CATTGDRYGYTF. In nucleotides, the CDR3 is TGTGCCACCACCGGGGACAGATATGGCTACACCTTC.

This chain connects TRBV2 to TRBJ1-2, with D possibly being TRBD1 (6 bases). The CDR3 sequence is 16 residues long. The V end was cut by 5 bases, the J end by 1 base, with 17 bases between. Germline lookup yields CDR1 SNHLY and CDR2 FYNNEI. Here the CDR3 DNA reads TGTGCCAGCAGTCCTGTGGCAGGGGATTATAACTATGGCTACACCTTC. Its translation is CASSPVAGDYNYGYTF.

As DNA, the CDR3 is TGCGCCAGCAGACCCGGGACGGGGGCTGGGGCCAACGTCCTGACTTTC. Its translation: CASRPGTGAGANVLTF. The chain carries TRBV10-2 and TRBJ2-6, with D maybe TRBD2 (6 bases). The CDR3 totals 16 residues. Between the trimmed V and J ends, which lost 6 bases and 2 bases, there was a span of 14 bases. The germline CDR1 and CDR2 sequences are WSHSY and SAAADI.

This chain uses TRBV5-1 with TRBJ2-7; TRBD1 agrees at 10 bases. The CDR3 contains 14 residues. Unmatched junction bases numbered 6, after V lost 6 bases and J lost 3 bases. Germline V gives CDR1 SGHRS, CDR2 YFSETQ. The CDR3 loop reads CASKTGGYGYEQYF. CDR3 DNA sequence: TGCGCCAGCAAGACAGGGGGCTACGGCTACGAGCAGTACTTC.

The rearrangement joins TRBV4-1 to TRBJ2-5; a weak D match, TRBD1 (6 bases). V was trimmed by 4 bases and J by 4 bases, leaving 13 bases between them. Germline V gene lookup returns CDR1 MGHRA and CDR2 YSYEKL. The CDR3 runs 14 residues. The CDR3: CASSPLQGRETQYF. The CDR3 nucleotides are TGCGCCAGCAGCCCCTTACAGGGAAGAGAGACCCAGTACTTC.

V and J are TRBV6-5 and TRBJ2-1; unclear D gene. The CDR3 contains 15 residues. CDR1 is MNHEY, CDR2 SVGAGI, per germline. The ends were cut back, 2 bases at V and 0 bases at J, with 8 bases in the middle. CDR3 amino acids: CASSYRESSYNEQFF. CDR3 DNA sequence: TGTGCCAGCAGTTACAGAGAGAGCTCCTACAATGAGCAGTTCTTC.

The chain is built from TRBV4-2 and TRBJ1-5, with a possible D match to TRBD1 (5 bases). The germline gives CDR1 LGHNA, CDR2 YNFKEQ. Trimming left V 6 bases short and J 3 bases short, with 9 bases between. The CDR3 runs to 13 residues. The CDR3 reads CASSGGHNQPQHF. The CDR3 DNA reads as TGTGCCAGCAGTGGTGGACACAATCAGCCCCAGCATTTT.

The CDR3 loop is CASSFLGNSYEQYF. The CDR3 nucleotides are TGTGCCAGCAGCTTTTTGGGCAACTCCTACGAGCAGTACTTC. The chain couples TRBV11-1 to TRBJ2-7; D remains unclear. Trimming removed 3 bases from V and 0 bases from J, with 9 bases in between. The CDR3 totals 14 residues. Germline V gene data show CDR1 as SGHAT and CDR2 as FQDESV (reference sequence).

The chain links TRBV27 to TRBJ2-7; the match to TRBD2 covers 8 bases. The CDR3 spans 13 residues. Germline CDR1 and CDR2: MNHEY and SMNVEV (reference sequence). J lost 6 bases, V lost 3 bases, and 4 bases had no gene match. In DNA, the CDR3 is TGTGCCAGCAGTTTGCGGGGGGCAGCCGAGCAGTACTTC. This sequence encodes CASSLRGAAEQYF.

This chain links TRBV10-3 with TRBJ1-3, with 7 bases lining up with TRBD1. The CDR3 spans 14 residues. Germline CDR1 is ENHRY and CDR2 is SYGVKD. J gave up 0 bases and V 10 bases, and 6 bases lay outside the gene matches. The CDR3 DNA reads as TGTGCCACATCACAGGGGAACTCTGGAAACACCATATATTTT. This gives the protein CATSQGNSGNTIYF.

The gene calls are TRBV27 and TRBJ2-1; 13 bases fit TRBD2. V lost 6 bases and J lost 9; bases outside the gene matches: 8. CDR3 length: 15 amino acids. The V gene's germline CDR1 is MNHEY and CDR2 SMNVEV (reference sequence). The CDR3 is CASSYSGTSGIEQFF. CDR3 sequence (DNA): TGTGCCAGCAGCTACTCCGGGACTAGCGGGATTGAGCAGTTCTTC.

The chain couples TRBV27 to TRBJ2-5, with a tentative D call TRBD2 (5 bases). Germline lookup yields CDR1 MNHEY and CDR2 SMNVEV (reference sequence). Trimming took 4 bases from V and 1 from J, leaving 7 bases between them. The CDR3 is 13 amino acids. CDR3 coding DNA: TGTGCCAGCAGTTCTAGCCTCCAAGAGACCCAGTACTTC. It encodes CASSSSLQETQYF.

This chain connects TRBV11-3 to TRBJ2-3; 7 nucleotides align to TRBD2. Trimming removed 4 bases from V and 3 bases from J; junction bases left unmatched: 10. From germline, CDR1 is SGHNT and CDR2 YENEEA. This CDR3 has 16 amino acids. CDR3 region: CASSYWTSGETDTQYF. DNA of the CDR3: TGTGCCAGCAGCTACTGGACCAGCGGGGAGACAGATACGCAGTATTTT.

The gene calls are TRBV6-5 and TRBJ1-1; D perhaps matches TRBD1 (5 bases). Germline loops: CDR1 MNHEY, CDR2 SVGAGI. The CDR3 contains 16 residues. The germline V and J ends were trimmed by 4 bases and 0 bases, with 15 bases remaining between them. CDR3 sequence reads: CASSWTILSLNTEAFF. In DNA form, the CDR3 reads TGTGCCAGCAGTTGGACAATTTTGAGTCTGAACACTGAAGCTTTCTTT.

This clone has just a few counts. V usage is TRBV10-2 and J usage is TRBJ2-7; 8 positions agree with TRBD2. Germline V gene sequence: CDR1 WSHSY, CDR2 SAAADI. CDR3 length: 15 residues. J gave up 4 bases and V 2 bases, and 7 bases lay outside the gene matches. CDR3 sequence reads: CASSELAGGMYEQYF. CDR3 sequence (DNA): TGCGCCAGCAGTGAGCTGGCGGGAGGAATGTACGAGCAGTACTTC.

The chain carries TRBV6-6 and TRBJ1-5, with unresolved D. CDR3 size: 16 residues. From germline, CDR1 is MNHNY and CDR2 SVGAGI (reference sequence). Trimming removed 5 bases at V and 1 base at J, with 15 bases between. Here the CDR3 reads CASSPRVENSNQPQHF. CDR3 DNA: TGTGCCAGCAGTCCCCGGGTGGAGAACAGCAATCAGCCCCAGCATTTT.

V and J are TRBV28 and TRBJ2-7, with 7 bases matching TRBD2. The V gene's germline CDR1 is MDHEN and CDR2 SYDVKM. Germline trimming cut 4 bases from V and 3 bases from J; bases unmatched to any gene: 9. The length of the CDR3 is 15 residues. The CDR3, as DNA: TGTGCCAGCAGTTCCTCTAGCGGAGAGCGCTACGAGCAGTACTTC. Its translation: CASSSSSGERYEQYF. Full variable domain (remainder filled in from reference TRBV28 and TRBJ2-7): DVKVTQSSRYLVKRTGEKVFLECVQDMDHENMFWYRQDPGLGLRLIYFSYDVKMKEKGDIPEGYSVSREKKERFSLILESASTNQTSMYLCASSSSSGERYEQYFGPGTRLTVT.

This clone appeared once. J is TRBJ1-2 and V is TRBV10-3, with TRBD1 matching 7 bases. J was trimmed by 2 bases and V by 10 bases; bases with no gene match: 4. This CDR3 has 12 residues. Germline V gene data show CDR1 as ENHRY and CDR2 as SYGVKD. The CDR3 region has the DNA TGTGCCACCCGACAGGGAAACTATGGCTACACCTTC. Its translation: CATRQGNYGYTF.

The chain links TRBV7-3 to TRBJ2-5; 8 bases fit TRBD1. The V gene's germline CDR1 is SGHTA and CDR2 FQGTGA. With V trimmed by 6 bases and J by 4 bases, 4 bases remained unmatched. The CDR3 contains 13 residues. The CDR3 DNA reads as TGTGCCAGCAGTACAGGGGGAGGAGAGACCCAGTACTTC. The encoded protein is CASSTGGGETQYF.

The V and J genes are TRBV19 and TRBJ2-2, with 8 positions matching TRBD1. V lost 6 bases and J lost 1; bases outside the gene matches: 4. Germline V gives CDR1 LNHDA, CDR2 SQIVND (reference sequence). The CDR3 runs 15 residues. CDR3 region: CASRSGTGNTGELFF. CDR3 bases: TGTGCCAGTAGATCCGGGACAGGGAACACCGGGGAGCTGTTTTTT. The variable domain in full, completed from reference TRBV19 and TRBJ2-2, reads DGGITQSPKYLFRKEGQNVTLSCEQNLNHDAMYWYRQDPGQGLRLIYYSQIVNDFQKGDIAEGYSVSREKKESFPLTVTSAQKNPTAFYLCASRSGTGNTGELFFGEGSRLTVL.

The V call is TRBV2, the J call TRBJ2-1; the match to TRBD2 covers 8 bases. Looked up from germline, CDR1 is SNHLY and CDR2 is FYNNEI. The CDR3 extends over 15 amino acids. Trimming at V came to 4 bases and at J to 2 bases, leaving 4 bases not matched to a gene. DNA for the CDR3: TGTGCCAGCAGTGTTGAACTAGCGGCCTACAATGAGCAGTTCTTC. Residues: CASSVELAAYNEQFF.

The chain is built from TRBV9 and TRBJ1-3; no firm D call. Trimming left V 0 bases short and J 0 bases short, with 13 bases between. There are 17 residues in the CDR3. In germline, CDR1 is SGDLS, CDR2 YYNGEE. CDR3 protein: CASSVEARSSSGNTIYF. For the CDR3, the DNA is TGTGCCAGCAGCGTAGAGGCCAGGTCCTCCTCTGGAAACACCATATATTTT. The whole variable domain, remainder taken from reference TRBV9 and TRBJ1-3, is DSGVTQTPKHLITATGQRVTLRCSPRSGDLSVYWYQQSLDQGLQFLIQYYNGEERAKGNILERFSAQQFPDLHSELNLSSLELGDSALYFCASSVEARSSSGNTIYFGEGSWLTVV.

In regard to this clone: At one end the junction does not follow the germline gene, possibly because of a read error. The rearrangement joins TRBV11-2 to TRBJ1-2; TRBD1 is a possible D gene (6 bases). CDR3 length: 15 residues. In germline, CDR1 is SGHAT, CDR2 FQNNGV. Here the CDR3 reads CASRLGPDSNYGYTF. CDR3 nucleotide sequence: TGTGCCAGCAGATTAGGGCCGGACAGTAATTATGGCTACACCTTC.

The V call is TRBV28, the J call TRBJ2-3; a possible D gene is TRBD1 (6 bases). The CDR3 spans 17 residues. Germline V gene sequence: CDR1 MDHEN, CDR2 SYDVKM. Trimming removed 4 bases from V and 2 bases from J, with 19 bases in between. In DNA, the CDR3 is TGTGCCAGCAGTTCGAGCCCGGTCGGGACATCCACAGATACGCAGTATTTT. Translated, it gives CASSSSPVGTSTDTQYF.

The chain recombines TRBV5-5 with TRBJ2-5, with unresolved D. The V gene lost 1 base and the J gene lost 6 bases, with 10 bases spanning the gap. The CDR3 spans 13 residues. In germline, CDR1 is SGHKS, CDR2 YYEKEE (reference sequence). Here the CDR3 reads CASSLNGLQTQYF. The DNA for the CDR3 is TGTGCCAGCAGCTTGAATGGGCTACAGACCCAGTACTTC.